Presented here are 25 T cell receptor beta chains from one specimen sequenced in a study of T cells in Graves' hyperthyroidism and ophthalmopathy. Researchers took RNA transcripts and amplified the TCR beta CDR3 regions from them. An initial round of RT-PCR targeting the TCR CDR3 relied on the HTBI primer set. TCRdb re-called the multiplex PCR reads through MiXCR, storing one row per CDR3 protein. The data contain almost 500,000 distinct CDR3 sequences, about 22% of them singletons. Sequencing used blood. All receptors derive from a woman in her 70s with Graves' ophthalmopathy.

A word on this clonotype: Lacking the conserved final phenylalanine or tryptophan, this CDR3 likely reflects a read error. The chain combines TRBV6-2 or TRBV6-3 with TRBJ2-3, with D possibly being TRBD1 (5 bases). Germline values: CDR1 MNHEY, CDR2 SVGEGT. This CDR3 is built from 16 residues. V was cut by 0 bases and J by 0 bases, with 10 bases left in between. The CDR3 sequence is CASSYSGAQSTDTQYS. Written as DNA, the CDR3 is TGTGCCAGCAGTTACTCTGGGGCGCAAAGCACAGATACGCAGTATTCT.

This sequence joins TRBV4-1 and TRBJ2-1, with 7 bases lining up with TRBD2. This CDR3 comprises 16 residues. V dropped 0 bases and J dropped 1; count of bases not matched to a gene: 3. Germline V gene data show CDR1 as MGHRA and CDR2 as YSYEKL. The DNA for the CDR3 is TGCGCCAGCAGCCAAGATGCTAGCGGTTCCTACAATGAGCAGTTCTTC. As protein: CASSQDASGSYNEQFF.

This clonotype turned up a few times. The chain couples TRBV3-1 to TRBJ2-4; 9 nucleotides line up with TRBD1. J was trimmed by 7 bases and V by 1 base; bases with no gene match: 5. Germline loops: CDR1 LGHDT, CDR2 YNNKEL (reference sequence). CDR3 length equals 15 residues. DNA for the CDR3: TGTGCCAGCAGCCAAGGGGGACAGGGCAACAACATTCAGTACTTC. Translating gives CASSQGGQGNNIQYF.

This clonotype came up many times. The chain couples TRBV6-2 or TRBV6-3 to TRBJ2-3; 8 nucleotides align to TRBD1. Germline CDR1 is MNHEY and CDR2 is SVGEGT. CDR3 length: 15 amino acids. With 5 bases clipped from V and 1 base from J, the junction kept 5 bases outside the gene matches. The chain's CDR3 is CASSPPGQGTDTQYF. The CDR3 region has the DNA TGTGCCAGCAGTCCTCCGGGACAGGGCACAGATACGCAGTATTTT.

At least ten counts were recorded for this clonotype. The J gene is TRBJ1-1, the V gene TRBV12-3 or TRBV12-4, with no clear D. This CDR3 is 14 amino acids long. V lost 3 bases, J lost 1 base, and 9 bases lay in between. The CDR3 DNA reads TGTGCCAGCAGTTTTCGTCAGACGAACACTGAAGCTTTCTTT. This codes for CASSFRQTNTEAFF.

The chain employs TRBV24-1 and TRBJ1-1; 8 nucleotides align to TRBD1. Germline V gives CDR1 KGHDR, CDR2 SFDVKD. V lost 4 bases to trimming and J lost 5 bases; unmatched junction nucleotides: 5. The CDR3 loop spans 14 amino acids. As DNA, the CDR3 is TGTGCCACCAGTGAGGCGGGACAGGCAACTGAAGCTTTCTTT. Its protein product is CATSEAGQATEAFF.

This clonotype has a count of ten or more. The V call is TRBV2, the J call TRBJ2-1; TRBD2 agrees at 9 bases. Germline loops: CDR1 SNHLY, CDR2 FYNNEI. CDR3 length: 16 amino acids. After removal of 6 bases from V and 10 bases from J, the junction contained 16 bases not matched to a gene. This CDR3 is CASSSAGAREGREQFF. Here the CDR3 DNA reads TGTGCCAGCAGCTCGGCGGGGGCGCGGGAGGGCCGGGAGCAGTTCTTC.

This clonotype was seen only a few times. The J gene is TRBJ2-5, the V gene TRBV7-9; the match to TRBD1 covers 7 bases. The V gene end was trimmed by 7 bases and the J gene end by 1 base; junction bases not matched to a gene: 6. Germline lookup yields CDR1 SEHNR and CDR2 FQNEAQ (reference sequence). The CDR3 totals 14 residues. The CDR3 spells CASTWGQIQETQYF. CDR3 sequence (DNA): TGTGCCAGCACCTGGGGACAGATCCAAGAGACCCAGTACTTC. Combining the CDR3 with reference TRBV7-9 and TRBJ2-5 gives the whole variable domain DTGVSQNPRHKITKRGQNVTFRCDPISEHNRLYWYRQTLGQGPEFLTYFQNEAQLEKSRLLSDRFSAERPKGSFSTLEIQRTEQGDSAMYLCASTWGQIQETQYFGPGTRLLVL.

This clonotype was counted at least ten times. This chain uses TRBV15 with TRBJ1-2, with TRBD1 matching 8 bases. This CDR3 comprises 15 residues. V lost 0 bases to trimming and J lost 4 bases; unmatched junction nucleotides: 4. The V gene's germline CDR1 is LNHNV and CDR2 YYDKDF (reference sequence). The CDR3 loop reads CATSRDRGLPYGYTF. The CDR3 DNA is TGTGCCACCAGCAGAGACAGGGGGCTTCCCTATGGCTACACCTTC.

The rearrangement links TRBV10-3 to TRBJ1-2; TRBD1 agrees at 10 bases. Looked up from germline, CDR1 is ENHRY and CDR2 is SYGVKD. Trimming cost V 6 bases and J 8 bases; bases outside gene matches: 9. The CDR3 runs to 14 residues. CDR3 sequence: CAISEGTGAGGYTF. The CDR3 DNA sequence: TGTGCCATCAGCGAAGGGACAGGGGCCGGAGGCTACACCTTC.

The J gene is TRBJ2-7, the V gene TRBV2; D not resolved. The germline V gene has CDR1 SNHLY and CDR2 FYNNEI. V was cut by 6 bases and J by 4 bases, with 10 bases left in between. The CDR3 is 12 residues long. The DNA for the CDR3 is TGTGCCAGCAGGCTCGGTGCATACGAGCAGTACTTC. It codes for CASRLGAYEQYF.

Only a few counts were recorded for this clonotype. V usage is TRBV5-1 and J usage is TRBJ2-3, with a weak D call TRBD2 (7 bases). V lost 6 bases and J lost 0, with 14 bases in between. The CDR3 sequence is 15 residues long. CDR1 is SGHRS, CDR2 YFSETQ, per germline. The CDR3 DNA is TGCGCCAGCATCCCGGGGGGCAGCAGCACAGATACGCAGTATTTT. The encoded protein is CASIPGGSSTDTQYF.

This clonotype was observed a few times. The chain has TRBV29-1 and TRBJ2-5; D not certain. From germline, CDR1 is SQVTM and CDR2 ANQGSEA. This CDR3 has 12 amino acids. The V end lost 7 bases, the J end lost 0 bases, and 9 bases lay between the germline ends. CDR3 residues: CSARTYQETQYF. The CDR3, as DNA: TGCAGCGCCCGGACCTACCAAGAGACCCAGTACTTC.

V is TRBV3-1 and J is TRBJ2-3; 9 nucleotides line up with TRBD2. Trimming removed 4 bases from V and 2 bases from J; junction bases left unmatched: 7. CDR1 is LGHDT and CDR2 is YNNKEL in the germline V gene (reference sequence). The CDR3 spans 16 residues. The chain's CDR3 is CASSPHSGSPTDTQYF. The DNA for the CDR3 is TGTGCCAGCAGCCCCCATAGCGGGAGCCCCACAGATACGCAGTATTTT.

The chain combines TRBV20-1 with TRBJ1-5; unclear D gene. The CDR3 runs to 13 residues. V was clipped by 7 bases and J by 1 base, with 11 bases between them. Germline values: CDR1 DFQATT, CDR2 SNEGSKA (reference sequence). Written as DNA, the CDR3 is TGCAGTGGGAAGAGTACCAGCAATCAGCCCCAGCATTTT. Amino acids: CSGKSTSNQPQHF.

This rearrangement joins TRBV20-1 to TRBJ2-1, with TRBD2 matching 8 bases. This CDR3 region has 16 residues. Trimming cost V 1 base and J 1 base; bases outside gene matches: 6. The germline V gene encodes CDR1 DFQATT and CDR2 SNEGSKA (reference sequence). CDR3 sequence: CSARVRGGRSYNEQFF. CDR3 DNA sequence: TGCAGTGCTAGAGTTAGGGGCGGGAGGTCCTACAATGAGCAGTTCTTC.

This clonotype came up many times. The J gene is TRBJ2-5, the V gene TRBV11-2; D call uncertain. Germline lookup yields CDR1 SGHAT and CDR2 FQNNGV. The CDR3 sequence is 15 residues long. Trimming removed 3 bases from V and 2 bases from J, with 13 bases in between. CDR3 loop: CASSLGRLLQETQYF. For the CDR3, the DNA is TGTGCCAGCAGCTTGGGCAGATTGCTACAAGAGACCCAGTACTTC. Drawing the rest from reference TRBV11-2 and TRBJ2-5, the complete variable domain is EAGVAQSPRYKIIEKRQSVAFWCNPISGHATLYWYQQILGQGPKLLIQFQNNGVVDDSQLPKDRFSAERLKGVDSTLKIQPAKLEDSAVYLCASSLGRLLQETQYFGPGTRLLVL.

This clonotype was seen many times. The genes are TRBV7-2 and TRBJ1-5; D might be TRBD1 (6 bases). V lost 1 base and J lost 3, with 10 bases in between. In germline, CDR1 is SGHTA, CDR2 FQGNSA. CDR3 length equals 15 residues. This CDR3 reads CASSLVGGDNQPQHF. In nucleotides, the CDR3 is TGTGCCAGCAGCTTAGTAGGGGGTGACAATCAGCCCCAGCATTTT.

Only a few counts were recorded for this clonotype. V and J are TRBV6-1 and TRBJ2-7; TRBD2 might be the D (6 bases). In germline, CDR1 is MNHNS, CDR2 SASEGT. This CDR3 is built from 14 residues. V gave up 6 bases and J gave up 3 bases, with 15 bases separating them. Written as DNA, the CDR3 is TGTGCCAGCAGCCGGGGACTGGTGGGCTACGAGCAGTACTTC. As protein: CASSRGLVGYEQYF.

The J gene is TRBJ1-5, the V gene TRBV19; TRBD1 matches 9 bases. The V gene's germline CDR1 is LNHDA and CDR2 SQIVND (reference sequence). Trimming cost V 6 bases and J 7 bases; bases outside gene matches: 16. The CDR3 has 17 residues. CDR3 region: CASSDPGTGKLKQPQHF. CDR3 coding DNA: TGTGCCAGTAGCGACCCCGGGACAGGGAAATTAAAACAGCCCCAGCATTTT. The entire variable domain, with the rest obtained from reference TRBV19 and TRBJ1-5, is as follows: DGGITQSPKYLFRKEGQNVTLSCEQNLNHDAMYWYRQDPGQGLRLIYYSQIVNDFQKGDIAEGYSVSREKKESFPLTVTSAQKNPTAFYLCASSDPGTGKLKQPQHFGDGTRLSIL.

The gene calls are TRBV20-1 and TRBJ2-1; 9 bases align to TRBD2. Germline trimming cut 6 bases from V and 7 bases from J; bases unmatched to any gene: 7. The CDR3 sequence is 13 residues long. Per germline, CDR1 DFQATT and CDR2 SNEGSKA (reference sequence). The CDR3 protein is CSAQSGRRNEQFF. The CDR3 DNA reads TGCAGTGCCCAGAGCGGGAGGAGGAATGAGCAGTTCTTC.

This chain connects TRBV5-1 to TRBJ1-1; possible D gene TRBD1, 6 bases. The germline V gene has CDR1 SGHRS and CDR2 YFSETQ. The CDR3 totals 15 residues. V shed 2 bases and J shed 1 base, with 12 bases lying between them. DNA for the CDR3: TGCGCCAGCAGCTTTCTTGGACAGCCGAACACTGAAGCTTTCTTT. Translated: CASSFLGQPNTEAFF.

This clonotype was seen repeatedly, ten times or more. The chain couples TRBV20-1 to TRBJ2-3, with D possibly matching TRBD2 (5 bases). V shed 7 bases and J shed 0 bases, with 11 bases lying between them. Germline V CDR1 and CDR2: DFQATT, SNEGSKA (reference sequence). The length of the CDR3 is 13 residues. The CDR3 DNA is TGCAGTGGTGGAGGTTCTAGCACAGATACGCAGTATTTT. This encodes CSGGGSSTDTQYF.

This clonotype was observed at least ten times. V and J are TRBV20-1 and TRBJ2-2; 8 bases match TRBD1. J gave up 1 base and V 4 bases, and 2 bases lay outside the gene matches. CDR3 length: 14 residues. Germline V lookup: CDR1 DFQATT, CDR2 SNEGSKA (reference sequence). CDR3 sequence reads: CSATGTGNTGELFF. The CDR3 nucleotides read TGCAGTGCTACCGGGACAGGGAACACCGGGGAGCTGTTTTTT.

Many counts were recorded for this clonotype. V usage is TRBV6-2 or TRBV6-3 and J usage is TRBJ1-1; D call uncertain. Germline CDR1 and CDR2: MNHEY and SVGEGT. V gave up 2 bases and J gave up 0 bases, with 7 bases separating them. The CDR3 covers 14 residues. The CDR3 spells CASSYPGMNTEAFF. The CDR3 region has the DNA TGTGCCAGCAGTTACCCGGGTATGAACACTGAAGCTTTCTTT.